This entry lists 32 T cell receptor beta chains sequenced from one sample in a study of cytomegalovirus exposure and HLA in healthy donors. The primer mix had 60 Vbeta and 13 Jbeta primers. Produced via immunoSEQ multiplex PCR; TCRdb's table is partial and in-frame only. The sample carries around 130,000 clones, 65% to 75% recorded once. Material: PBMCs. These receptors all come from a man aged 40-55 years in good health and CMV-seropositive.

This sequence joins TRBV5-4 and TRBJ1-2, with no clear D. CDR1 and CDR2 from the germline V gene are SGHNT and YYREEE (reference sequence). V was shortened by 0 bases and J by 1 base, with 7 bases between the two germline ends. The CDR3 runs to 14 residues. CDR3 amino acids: CASSLERDNYGYTF. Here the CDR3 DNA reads TGTGCCAGCAGCTTGGAACGGGATAACTATGGCTACACCTTC.

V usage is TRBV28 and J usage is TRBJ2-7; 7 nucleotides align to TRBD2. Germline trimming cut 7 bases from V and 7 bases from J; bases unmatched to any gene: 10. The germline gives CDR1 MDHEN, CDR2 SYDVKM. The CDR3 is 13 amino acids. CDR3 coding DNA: TGTGCCAGCAAACTACTAGCGACGAGGGAGCAGTACTTC. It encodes CASKLLATREQYF.

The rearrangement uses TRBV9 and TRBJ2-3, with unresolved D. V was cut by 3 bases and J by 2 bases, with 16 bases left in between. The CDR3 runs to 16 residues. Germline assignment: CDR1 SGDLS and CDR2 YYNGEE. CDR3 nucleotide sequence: TGTGCCAGCAGCGGCCCTAGAGCCCTCCCCACAGATACGCAGTATTTT. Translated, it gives CASSGPRALPTDTQYF.

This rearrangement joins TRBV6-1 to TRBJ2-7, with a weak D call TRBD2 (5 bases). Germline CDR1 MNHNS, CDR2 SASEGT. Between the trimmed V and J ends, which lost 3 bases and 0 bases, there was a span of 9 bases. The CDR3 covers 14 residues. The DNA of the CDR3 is TGTGCCAGCAGTGATAGGAGGAGCTCCTACGAGCAGTACTTC. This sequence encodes CASSDRRSSYEQYF.

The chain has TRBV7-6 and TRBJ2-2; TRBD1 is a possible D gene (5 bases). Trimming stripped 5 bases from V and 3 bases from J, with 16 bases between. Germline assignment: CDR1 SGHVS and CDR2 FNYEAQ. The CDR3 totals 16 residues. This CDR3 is CASSSVPPGHTGELFF. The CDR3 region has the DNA TGTGCCAGCAGCAGCGTACCCCCAGGGCACACCGGGGAGCTGTTTTTT.

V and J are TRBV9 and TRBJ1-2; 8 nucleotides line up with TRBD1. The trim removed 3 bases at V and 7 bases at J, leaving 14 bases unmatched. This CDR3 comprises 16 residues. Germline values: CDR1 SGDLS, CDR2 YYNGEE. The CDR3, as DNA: TGTGCCAGCAGCGCCAGGAGGACAGGGATCGAGCGTGGCTACACCTTC. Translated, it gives CASSARRTGIERGYTF.

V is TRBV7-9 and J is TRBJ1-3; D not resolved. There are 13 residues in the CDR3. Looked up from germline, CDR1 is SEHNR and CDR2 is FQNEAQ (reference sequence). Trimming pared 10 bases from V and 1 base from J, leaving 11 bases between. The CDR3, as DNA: TGTGCCACCCAATTTAGATCTGGAAACACCATATATTTT. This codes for CATQFRSGNTIYF.

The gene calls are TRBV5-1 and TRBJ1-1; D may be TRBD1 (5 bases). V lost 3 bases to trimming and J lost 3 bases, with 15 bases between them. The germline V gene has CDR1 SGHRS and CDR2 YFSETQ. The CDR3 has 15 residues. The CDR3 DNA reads TGCGCCAGCAGCTCGGGACCCGGAGGGTACACTGAAGCTTTCTTT. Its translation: CASSSGPGGYTEAFF. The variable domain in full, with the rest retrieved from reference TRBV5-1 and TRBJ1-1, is KAGVTQTPRYLIKTRGQQVTLSCSPISGHRSVSWYQQTPGQGLQFLFEYFSETQRNKGNFPGRFSGRQFSNSRSEMNVSTLELGDSALYLCASSSGPGGYTEAFFGQGTRLTVV.

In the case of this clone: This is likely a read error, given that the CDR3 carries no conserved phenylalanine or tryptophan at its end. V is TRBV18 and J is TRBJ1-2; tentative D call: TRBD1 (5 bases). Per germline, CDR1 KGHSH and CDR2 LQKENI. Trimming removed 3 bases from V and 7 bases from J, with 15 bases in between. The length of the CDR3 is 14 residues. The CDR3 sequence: CASSPSPDSIGYTL. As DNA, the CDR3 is TGTGCCAGCTCACCCTCACCCGACAGTATTGGCTACACCCTC.

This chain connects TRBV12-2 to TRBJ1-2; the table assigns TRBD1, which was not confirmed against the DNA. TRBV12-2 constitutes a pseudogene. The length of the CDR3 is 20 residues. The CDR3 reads CASRLVHHRDASGPCMGYTF. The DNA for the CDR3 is TGTGCAAGTCGCTTAGTCCACCACAGGGACGCTAGTGGCCCATGCATGGGCTACACCTTC.

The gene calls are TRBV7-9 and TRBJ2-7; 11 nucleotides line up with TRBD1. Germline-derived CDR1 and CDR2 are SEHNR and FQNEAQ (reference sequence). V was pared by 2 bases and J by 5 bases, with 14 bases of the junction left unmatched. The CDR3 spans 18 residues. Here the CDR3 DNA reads TGTGCCAGCAGCTTAATAATTAGCCGGGACAGGGGGATCAACGAGCAGTACTTC. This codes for CASSLIISRDRGINEQYF.

The chain's CDR3 is CASRRVRTGKGESQYF. CDR3 DNA sequence: TGTGCCAGCAGGCGCGTCCGGACAGGGAAGGGGGAGTCCCAGTACTTC. The J gene is TRBJ2-5, the V gene TRBV2; 8 nucleotides line up with TRBD1. After removal of 6 bases from V and 9 bases from J, the junction contained 18 bases not matched to a gene. Germline lookup yields CDR1 SNHLY and CDR2 FYNNEI. The CDR3 sequence is 16 residues long.

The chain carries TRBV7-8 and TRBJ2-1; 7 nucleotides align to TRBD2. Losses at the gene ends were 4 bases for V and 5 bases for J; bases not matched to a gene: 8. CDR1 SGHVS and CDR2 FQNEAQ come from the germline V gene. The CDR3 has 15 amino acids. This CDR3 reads CASSSRRLADNEQFF. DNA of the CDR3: TGTGCCAGCAGCTCCCGGCGGCTAGCGGACAATGAGCAGTTCTTC.

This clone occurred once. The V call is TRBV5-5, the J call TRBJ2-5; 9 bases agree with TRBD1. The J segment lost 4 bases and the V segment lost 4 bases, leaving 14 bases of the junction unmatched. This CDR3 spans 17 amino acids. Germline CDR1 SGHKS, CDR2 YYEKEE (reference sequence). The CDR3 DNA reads TGTGCCAGCAGCAATTTGCCGGGACAGGGTCGTGGAGAGACCCAGTACTTC. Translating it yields CASSNLPGQGRGETQYF.

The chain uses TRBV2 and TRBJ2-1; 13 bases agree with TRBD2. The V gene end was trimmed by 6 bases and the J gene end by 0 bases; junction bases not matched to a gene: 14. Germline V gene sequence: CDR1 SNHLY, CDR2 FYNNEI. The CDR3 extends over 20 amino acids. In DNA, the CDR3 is TGTGCCAGCAGAGAACCCGCCGGGACTAGCGGGACAAGCTCCTACAATGAGCAGTTCTTC. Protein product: CASREPAGTSGTSSYNEQFF.

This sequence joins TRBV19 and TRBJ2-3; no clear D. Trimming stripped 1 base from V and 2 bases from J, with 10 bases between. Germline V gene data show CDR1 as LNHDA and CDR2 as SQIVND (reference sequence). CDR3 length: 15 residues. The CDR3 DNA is TGTGCCAGTAGTATAGGTCCGTTTTCCACAGATACGCAGTATTTT. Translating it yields CASSIGPFSTDTQYF.

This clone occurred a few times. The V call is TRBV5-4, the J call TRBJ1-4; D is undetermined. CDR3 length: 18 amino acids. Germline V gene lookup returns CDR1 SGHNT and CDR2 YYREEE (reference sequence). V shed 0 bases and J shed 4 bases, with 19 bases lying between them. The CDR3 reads CASSLGSGGRGRNEKLFF. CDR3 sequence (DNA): TGTGCCAGCAGCTTGGGAAGTGGAGGGAGAGGGCGTAATGAAAAACTGTTTTTT. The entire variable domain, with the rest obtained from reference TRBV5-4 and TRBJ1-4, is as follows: ETGVTQSPTHLIKTRGQQVTLRCSSQSGHNTVSWYQQALGQGPQFIFQYYREEENGRGNFPPRFSGLQFPNYSSELNVNALELDDSALYLCASSLGSGGRGRNEKLFFGSGTQLSVL.

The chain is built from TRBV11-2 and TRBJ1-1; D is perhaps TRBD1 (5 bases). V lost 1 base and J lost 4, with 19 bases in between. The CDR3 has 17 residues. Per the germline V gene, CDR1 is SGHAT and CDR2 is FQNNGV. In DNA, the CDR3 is TGTGCCAGCAGCTTAGGTGCAGGGCGGTGGGCGAGCACTGAAGCTTTCTTT. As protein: CASSLGAGRWASTEAFF.

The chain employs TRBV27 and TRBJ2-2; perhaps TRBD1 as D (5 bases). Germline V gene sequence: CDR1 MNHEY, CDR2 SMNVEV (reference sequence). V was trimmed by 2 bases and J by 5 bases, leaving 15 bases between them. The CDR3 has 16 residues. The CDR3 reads CASSLAQGWQTGELFF. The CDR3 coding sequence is TGTGCCAGCAGTTTAGCCCAGGGATGGCAAACCGGGGAGCTGTTTTTT.

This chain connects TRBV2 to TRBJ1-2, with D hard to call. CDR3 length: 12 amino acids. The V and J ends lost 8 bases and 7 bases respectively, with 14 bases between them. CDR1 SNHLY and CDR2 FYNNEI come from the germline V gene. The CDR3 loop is CASARLSPGYTF. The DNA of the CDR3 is TGTGCCAGCGCCCGGTTGTCGCCTGGCTACACCTTC. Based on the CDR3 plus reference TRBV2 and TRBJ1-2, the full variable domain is EPEVTQTPSHQVTQMGQEVILRCVPISNHLYFYWYRQILGQKVEFLVSFYNNEISEKSEIFDDQFSVERPDGSNFTLKIRSTKLEDSAMYFCASARLSPGYTFGSGTRLTVV.

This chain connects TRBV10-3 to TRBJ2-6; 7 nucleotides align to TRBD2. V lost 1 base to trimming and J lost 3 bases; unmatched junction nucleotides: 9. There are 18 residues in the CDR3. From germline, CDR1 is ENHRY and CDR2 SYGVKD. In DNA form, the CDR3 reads TGTGCCATCAGTGAGTTGGCGGGAGTGAATCTTGGGGCCAACGTCCTGACTTTC. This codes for CAISELAGVNLGANVLTF.

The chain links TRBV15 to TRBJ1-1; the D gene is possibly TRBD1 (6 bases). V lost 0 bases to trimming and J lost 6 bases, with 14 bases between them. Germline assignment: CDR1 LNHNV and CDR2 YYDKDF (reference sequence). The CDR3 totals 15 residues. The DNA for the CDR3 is TGTGCCACCAGCAGAGATCTGGGGGCGAGGGCTGAAGCTTTCTTT. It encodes CATSRDLGARAEAFF.

CDR3 sequence reads: CASSEFGTGGGNTIYF. CDR3 bases: TGTGCCAGCAGTGAATTTGGGACAGGGGGTGGAAACACCATATATTTT. The V call is TRBV2, the J call TRBJ1-3; TRBD1 matches at 11 bases. J was trimmed by 3 bases and V by 2 bases; bases with no gene match: 3. Germline V gene data show CDR1 as SNHLY and CDR2 as FYNNEI. This CDR3 contains 16 residues.

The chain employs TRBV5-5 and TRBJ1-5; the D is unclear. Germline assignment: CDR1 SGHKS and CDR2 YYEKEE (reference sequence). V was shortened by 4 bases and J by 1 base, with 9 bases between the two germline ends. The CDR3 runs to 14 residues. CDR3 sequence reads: CASSPGHSNQPQHF. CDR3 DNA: TGTGCCAGCAGCCCGGGTCACAGCAATCAGCCCCAGCATTTT.

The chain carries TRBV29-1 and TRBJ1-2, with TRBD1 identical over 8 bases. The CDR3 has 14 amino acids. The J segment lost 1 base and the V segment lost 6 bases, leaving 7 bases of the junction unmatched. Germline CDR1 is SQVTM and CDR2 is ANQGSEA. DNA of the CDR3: TGCAGCGTGACGACAGGGGCTTATAACTATGGCTACACCTTC. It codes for CSVTTGAYNYGYTF.

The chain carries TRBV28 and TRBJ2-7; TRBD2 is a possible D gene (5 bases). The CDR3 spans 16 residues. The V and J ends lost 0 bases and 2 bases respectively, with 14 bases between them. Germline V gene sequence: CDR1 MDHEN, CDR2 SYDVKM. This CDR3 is CASSLWLRRATYEQYF. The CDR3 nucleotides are TGTGCCAGCAGTTTATGGTTAAGGCGGGCTACCTACGAGCAGTACTTC.

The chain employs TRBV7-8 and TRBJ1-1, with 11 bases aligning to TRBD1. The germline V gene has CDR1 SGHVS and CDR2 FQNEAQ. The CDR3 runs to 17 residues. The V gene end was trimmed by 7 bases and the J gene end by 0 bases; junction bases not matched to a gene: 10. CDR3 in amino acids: CASTADRGPSMNTEAFF. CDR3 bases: TGTGCCAGCACCGCGGACAGGGGGCCCTCCATGAACACTGAAGCTTTCTTT.

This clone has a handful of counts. The CDR3 DNA is TGTGCCAGCAGTTTAGGCGTGAGCGGGAGGACCTACAATGAGCAGTTCTTC. Residues: CASSLGVSGRTYNEQFF. The chain is built from TRBV27 and TRBJ2-1; 9 bases map to TRBD2. The CDR3 loop spans 17 amino acids. The trim removed 2 bases at V and 2 bases at J, leaving 7 bases unmatched. Germline loops: CDR1 MNHEY, CDR2 SMNVEV (reference sequence).

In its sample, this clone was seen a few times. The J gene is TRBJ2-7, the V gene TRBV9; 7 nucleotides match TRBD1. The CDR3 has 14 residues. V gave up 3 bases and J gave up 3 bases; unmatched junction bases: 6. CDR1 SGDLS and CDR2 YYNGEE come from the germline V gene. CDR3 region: CASSASYRGYEQYF. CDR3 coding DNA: TGTGCCAGCAGCGCTTCATACAGGGGCTACGAGCAGTACTTC.

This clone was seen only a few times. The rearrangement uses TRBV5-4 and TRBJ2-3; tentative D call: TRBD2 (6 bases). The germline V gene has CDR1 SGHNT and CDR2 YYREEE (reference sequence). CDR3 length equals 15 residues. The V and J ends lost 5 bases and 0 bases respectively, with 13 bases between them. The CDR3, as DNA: TGTGCCAGCAGACTGGGGACTGAAAGCACAGATACGCAGTATTTT. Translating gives CASRLGTESTDTQYF.

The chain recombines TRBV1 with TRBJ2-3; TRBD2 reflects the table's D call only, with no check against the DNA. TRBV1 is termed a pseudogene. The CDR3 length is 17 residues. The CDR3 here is CTSSHTKTSGRTDTQYF. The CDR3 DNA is TGCACCAGCAGCCATACCAAGACTAGCGGGAGAACAGATACGCAGTATTTT.

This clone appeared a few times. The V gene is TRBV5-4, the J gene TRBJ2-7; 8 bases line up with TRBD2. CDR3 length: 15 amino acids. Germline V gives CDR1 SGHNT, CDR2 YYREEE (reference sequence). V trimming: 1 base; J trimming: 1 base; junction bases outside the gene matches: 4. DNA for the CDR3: TGTGCCAGCAGCTTGAGTCTAGCGGGTTCCTACGAGCAGTACTTC. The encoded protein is CASSLSLAGSYEQYF.